The sequence of this T cell receptor beta chain was determined in a study of blood T cell repertoires in COVID-19 (dated by TCRdb to 2018 to 2020). Turning to the overall study: The collaborator samples originated in the United States, Italy and Spain and spanned the acute and convalescent phases of COVID-19. The prospective study material was composed of cDNA or gDNA derived from T cells, B-cell-depleted T cells, or PBMCs. The dataset comprised deeply sampled blood TCRbeta repertoires from subjects exposed to, actively infected with, or recovered from COVID-19. The repertoires were released in a freely available public database intended as a resource for research on the immune response to SARS-CoV-2. Samples were obtained from the ongoing ImmuneRACE study (first 160 participants) and from 1,200 or so subjects provided by 6 global collaborators. Sample metadata almost always included a de-identified subject ID, COVID-19 status, age in years and sex. Where HLA class I and class II types were available, the types were taken from metadata supplied by the sample provider, not from assay-based typing.

In regard to this clone: Its antigen has not been determined. Base qualities were left out, and no much larger clone turns up one base away.

Participants in the prospective study were enrolled through a virtual design, were aged roughly 18 to 100 years, and lived in roughly 26 United States geographic areas. In the prospective study, cohorts were assigned on the basis of participant-reported clinical history obtained from a screening survey and a study questionnaire. ImmuneRACE Cohort 3 recovered participants were defined by two consecutive negative NP/OP PCR tests, healthcare professional clearance, or symptom resolution. Mobile phlebotomists in the prospective study collected whole blood, serum and a nasopharyngeal or oropharyngeal swab from every participant. Additional blood draws and questionnaires over an approximately 2-month period could optionally be provided by prospective study participants. Before DNA extraction, blood samples from the prospective study were shipped at room temperature or frozen. V loses 2 bases, J loses 3 bases, and the germline ends lie 8 bases apart. Taken from cysteine to phenylalanine, the CDR3 has 13 residues. CDR3 DNA only is kept here, 39 bases in frame from base 1. Reading the germline V gene (reference sequence) gives CDR1 MNHNY and CDR2 SVGAGI.

Overall results and qualifications from the work: Clinical and demographic metadata were provided uncurated, with the amount varying by source and participant.

TCRbeta CDR3 regions were amplified from genomic DNA using the immunoSEQ Assay, a bias-controlled multiplex PCR. The authors processed their data as follows. The number of nucleated cells in each sample was estimated from the amplification of reference gene primers within the assay. Sequence reads were collapsed and filtered to measure the absolute abundance of every unique TCRbeta CDR3 rearrangement. For each sample, productive Simpson clonality was calculated as the square root of Simpson's diversity index across productive rearrangements. TCRdb took this table from immuneACCESS and kept in-frame rearrangements with V and J called. Such tables lack part of the clones; where checked against another copy, unresolved V genes explain under half of the gap, and the rest is unexplained. V and J calls plus clone size are reproduced from that table; the DNA served to infer D and trimming. This sample lists about 480,000 clones; 75% to 90% were detected once. Approximately 8.3% of the sample lies in the top ten.

Sequencing used PBMCs or T cells enriched from blood (not recorded which). This chain joins TRBV6-6 to TRBJ2-7; TRBD1 is perhaps the D gene, given 5 matching bases. The source of this sequence is an older woman who had recovered from COVID-19. The CDR3 reads CASSYNRIYEQYF. DNA sequence: TGTGCCAGCAGTTACAACAGGATCTACGAGCAGTACTTC.